This T cell receptor beta chain was found in a study of metastatic and nonmetastatic thyroid tumors. Across the study: Repertoire comparisons spanned blood and tumor or nodule tissue from malignant and benign thyroid patients.

Trimming removed 0 bases at V and 2 bases at J, with 14 bases between. The CDR3 consists of 16 residues. The V gene's germline CDR1 is SGHRS and CDR2 YFSETQ. This clone is medium-sized (0.01 to 0.1%) within its sample. The antigen remains unidentified. Before thyroid surgery, none of the patients had received any treatment. Original handling: The distant-metastasis classifier for papillary thyroid cancer was built from CDR3 differences across clinicopathological groups. TCRdb re-called clones via MiXCR from the PCR reads. The V and J calls here are based on TCRdb, not the publication. This table has tens of thousands of clones, more than 20% appearing once. Study-level findings and limits: Malignant thyroid tumors reportedly exceeded benign nodules significantly in TCR beta diversity, with the difference appearing in blood and tumor.

The sequence was collected from a male donor with papillary thyroid cancer or a benign thyroid nodule (not recorded which). Some clones in this sample may be carry-over from other donors' samples. Specimen: tumor tissue. This chain uses TRBV5-1 with TRBJ1-2; perhaps TRBD1 as D (6 bases). CDR3 nucleotide sequence: TGCGCCAGCAGCTTGGGGGGAACAGGGTACAACTATGGCTACACCTTC. It codes for CASSLGGTGYNYGYTF. The full variable domain, rest sourced from reference TRBV5-1 and TRBJ1-2, is KAGVTQTPRYLIKTRGQQVTLSCSPISGHRSVSWYQQTPGQGLQFLFEYFSETQRNKGNFPGRFSGRQFSNSRSEMNVSTLELGDSALYLCASSLGGTGYNYGYTFGSGTRLTVV.